This T cell receptor beta chain was captured by sequencing in a study of Ad26.COV2.S vaccination and SARS-CoV-2 variants (dated by TCRdb to the early 2020s). In the study overall: Donors in the vaccine arm were drawn from COV1001, a phase I-IIa trial of Ad26.COV2.S in healthy adults that was multicentre, randomized, double-blind and placebo-controlled. TCRbeta repertoire sequencing was used to assess the specificity and breadth of SARS-CoV-2-reactive T cell receptors after Ad26.COV2.S vaccination. Blinding of investigators to trial group allocation was maintained during experiments and outcome assessment. A total of approximately 30 samples were included in the TCR-sequenced set, comprising around 19 Ad26.COV2.S vaccine recipients, 5 placebo recipients and 8 SARS-CoV-2 convalescent individuals. Ad26.COV2.S was administered intramuscularly at a dose of 5x10^10 or 1x10^11 viral particles, either as one shot or as two shots given 56 days apart. Participants in the trial were split at random into five groups of five each, receiving low-dose or high-dose Ad26.COV2.S once or twice, or else placebo on both occasions. Study-wide findings and limitations: Substantial breadth of spike-specific CD8+ and CD4+ T cell responses was reported after vaccination. The study lacked the statistical power to compare responses across vaccine doses or regimens. Ad26.COV2.S recipients had higher spike-specific TCR breadth than placebo recipients (P = 0.0014). Non-spike TCR breadth was comparable between vaccine and placebo recipients, consistent with the vaccine containing only spike. The authors noted that the TCR breadth and depth analyses may have underestimated total T cell responses.

The immunoSEQ Assay was the method used to sequence TCRbeta CDR3 regions. After extraction, genomic DNA underwent amplification by bias-controlled multiplex PCR, followed by high-throughput sequencing. Per the original workflow: To quantify the absolute abundance of each unique TCRbeta CDR3 region, sequences were collapsed and filtered. T cell fraction was estimated by normalization of TCRbeta template counts to usable DNA, with usable DNA being measured through amplification of reference genes present in all nucleated cells. Repertoire TCRs were annotated as SARS-CoV-2-specific when V gene, CDR3 amino acid sequence and J gene were exactly matched to a known reactive TCR set. The reference SARS-CoV-2 TCR set came from MIRA and was filtered for enrichment in COVID-19-positive ImmuneCODE repertoires, removing public or cross-reactive TCRs. Based on the MIRA antigens, annotated TCRs were further analysed at the level of specific ORF or position within ORF. Breadth was defined as the number of annotated unique rearrangements divided by the total number of unique productive rearrangements, and depth was defined as the summed frequency of the annotated unique rearrangements. Two-sided Wilcoxon rank-sum tests were used to compare TCR breadth between groups. TCRdb re-hosts the immuneACCESS table, in-frame sequences only. Its copies lack some clones; in the studies checked, an unresolved V gene accounts for under half of them, and the cause for the rest is not known. That table furnishes V, J and clone size, whereas the DNA furnished D and trimming. The sample includes approximately 350,000 clones, with roughly 85% observed a single time. The ten largest make up roughly 7.4% of the sample.

The CDR3 has 14 amino acids, counting the end cysteine and phenylalanine. Only the CDR3 portion is preserved as DNA: 42 bases, with reading frame beginning at the first base. V is cut by 3 bases and J by 8 bases, and the space between the germline ends is 13 bases. The germline V gene (reference sequence) specifies LNHDA as CDR1 and SQIVND as CDR2. According to the study, the label for this sample's treatment or condition signals: roughly 18 received Ad26.COV2.S at low or high dose, single or two shots; several received placebo; per-sample allocation not given. For vaccine and placebo recipients, repertoires were sequenced using samples collected on day 63 after the first injection. In Cohort 1b, fewer than 30 adults aged 18-55 years were enrolled at a single site in Boston, USA, between 29 July and 7 August 2020. As a vaccine, Ad26.COV2.S was a replication-incompetent adenovirus type 26 vector that expressed a prefusion-stabilized SARS-CoV-2 spike protein derived from the original Wuhan strain.

This clone occurred once. Its antigen remains undetermined. Base quality data are lacking; no much larger clone is found one base away. The rearrangement combines TRBV19 with TRBJ1-4; a confident D gene designation cannot be given. Sequenced material: peripheral blood, taken in a trial of Ad26.COV2.S vaccine versus placebo. The clonotype was recovered from a person between 18 and 60 years old who received the Ad26.COV2.S COVID-19 vaccine or a placebo. The bases read TGTGCCAGTAGTATTGTGGCAGGTGGGGAAAAACTGTTTTTT. It codes for CASSIVAGGEKLFF.